This T cell receptor (beta chain) originates from a study of blood T cell repertoires in COVID-19. Study summary: The samples span acute and convalescent COVID-19 from the United States, Italy and Spain. T cells, B-cell-depleted T cells, or PBMCs supplied cDNA or gDNA.

Per germline, CDR1 MNHEY and CDR2 SVGAGI. This CDR3 is built from 13 residues. J gave up 6 bases and V 4 bases, and 3 bases lay outside the gene matches. Original analysis: Amplified reference gene primers provided the basis for estimating nucleated cell counts. Assay: immunoSEQ multiplex PCR; the TCRdb copy retains only in-frame clones and omits some. For V, J and clone size, that table is used; D and trimming come from the DNA. This sample has some 170,000 clones, with over 70% found just once. Material: peripheral blood. This TCR was sampled from a woman older than 75 with active or convalescent COVID-19. The gene calls are TRBV6-5 and TRBJ2-5; 9 bases line up with TRBD1. CDR3 in DNA: TGTGCCAGCAGTTGGACAGGGGCAAAGACCCAGTACTTC. It yields the protein CASSWTGAKTQYF.